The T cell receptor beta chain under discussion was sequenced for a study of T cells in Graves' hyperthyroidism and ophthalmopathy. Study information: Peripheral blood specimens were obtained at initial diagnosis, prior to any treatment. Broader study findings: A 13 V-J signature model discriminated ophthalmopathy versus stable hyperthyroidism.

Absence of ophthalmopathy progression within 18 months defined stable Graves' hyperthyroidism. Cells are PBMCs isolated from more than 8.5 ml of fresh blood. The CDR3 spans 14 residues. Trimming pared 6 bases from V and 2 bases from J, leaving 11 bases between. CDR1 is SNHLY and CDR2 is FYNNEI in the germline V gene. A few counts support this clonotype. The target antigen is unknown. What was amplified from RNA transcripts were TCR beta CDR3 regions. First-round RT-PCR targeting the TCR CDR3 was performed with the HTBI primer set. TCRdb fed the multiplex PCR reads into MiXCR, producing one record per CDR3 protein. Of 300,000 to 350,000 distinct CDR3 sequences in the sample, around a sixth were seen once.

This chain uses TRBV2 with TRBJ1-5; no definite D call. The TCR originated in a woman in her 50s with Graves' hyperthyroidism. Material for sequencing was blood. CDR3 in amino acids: CASSASGGNQPQHF. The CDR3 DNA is TGTGCCAGCAGCGCAAGTGGGGGCAATCAGCCCCAGCATTTT.